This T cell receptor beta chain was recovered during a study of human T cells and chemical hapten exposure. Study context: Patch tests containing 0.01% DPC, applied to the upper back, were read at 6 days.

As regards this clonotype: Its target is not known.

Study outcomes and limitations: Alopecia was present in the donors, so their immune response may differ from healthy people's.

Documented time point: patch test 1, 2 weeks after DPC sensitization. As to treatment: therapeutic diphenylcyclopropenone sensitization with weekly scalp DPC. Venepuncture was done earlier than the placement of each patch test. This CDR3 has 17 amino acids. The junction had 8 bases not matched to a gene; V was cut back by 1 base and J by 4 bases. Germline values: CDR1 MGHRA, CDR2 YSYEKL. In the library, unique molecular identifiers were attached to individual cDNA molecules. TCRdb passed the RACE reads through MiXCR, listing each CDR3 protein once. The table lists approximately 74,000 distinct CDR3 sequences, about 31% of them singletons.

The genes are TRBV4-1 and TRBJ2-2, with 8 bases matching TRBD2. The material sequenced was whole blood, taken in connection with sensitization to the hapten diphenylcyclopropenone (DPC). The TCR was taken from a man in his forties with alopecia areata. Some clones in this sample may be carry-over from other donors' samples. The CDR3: CASSQVLADVTTGELFF. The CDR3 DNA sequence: TGCGCCAGCAGCCAAGTACTAGCGGATGTAACCACCGGGGAGCTGTTTTTT.